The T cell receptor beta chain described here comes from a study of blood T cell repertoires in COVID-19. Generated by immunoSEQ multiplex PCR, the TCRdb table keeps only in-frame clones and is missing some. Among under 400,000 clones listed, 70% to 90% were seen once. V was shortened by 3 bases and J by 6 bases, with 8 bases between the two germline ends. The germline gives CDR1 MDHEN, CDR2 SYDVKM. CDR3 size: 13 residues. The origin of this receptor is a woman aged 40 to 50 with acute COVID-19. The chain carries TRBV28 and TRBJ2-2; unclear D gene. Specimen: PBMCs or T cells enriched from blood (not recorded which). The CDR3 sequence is CASSFPFPGELFF. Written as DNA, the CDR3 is TGTGCCAGCAGTTTTCCTTTTCCCGGGGAGCTGTTTTTT.